These 11 T cell receptor gamma chains share one sample of origin, sequenced in a study of gamma-delta chains in newborns, infants, children. TCRdb redid the clone calls on the reads with CATT. The data show 930 or so gamma-chain clones, roughly three fifths seen once. The source material was blood. Source of these receptors: a child who was a newborn, infant or young child, either healthy, febrile or measles-vaccinated (not recorded which).

On this clone: No DNA is shown, since the ends of the CDR3 on it are uncertain; the CDR3 is the one TCRdb lists. The V gene reported is TRGV2; the J gene is uncalled. The CDR3 sequence runs 32 residues, both termini included. Germline V CDR1 and CDR2: EGSNGY, YDSYNSKV. Here the CDR3 reads CATWDGRGIIRNSLAGEQHLLSQVSIGRIQHF.

The gene calls are TRGV9 and TRGJP. Assignment of the J gene here rests on matching the DNA to germline, because TCRdb gives none. CDR3 length: 18 amino acids. With 0 bases clipped from V and 4 bases from J, the junction kept 6 bases outside the gene matches. Germline V lookup: CDR1 GITISATS, CDR2 ISYDGTV (reference sequence). Here the CDR3 DNA reads TGTGCCTTGTGGGAGGTGCAGGCACAAGAGTTGGGCAAAAAAATCAAGGTATTT. This translates into CALWEVQAQELGKKIKVF.

By share of the sample, this clone is large. The same CDR3 is also encoded by other DNA sequences in this sample. The chain uses TRGV9 and TRGJP. The J gene was not available in TCRdb and was assigned here by matching the DNA to germline segments. The CDR3 contains 16 residues. Looked up from germline, CDR1 is GITISATS and CDR2 is ISYDGTV (reference sequence). Germline trimming cut 0 bases from V and 6 bases from J; bases unmatched to any gene: 2. This CDR3 is CALWEVGELGKKIKVF. CDR3 nucleotides: TGTGCCTTGTGGGAGGTGGGAGAGTTGGGCAAAAAAATCAAGGTATTT.

V is TRGV8 and J is TRGJP1. TCRdb carries no J gene annotation; the J gene was assigned here by matching the DNA with germline. The CDR3 length is 16 residues. CDR1 is VENAVY and CDR2 is YDSYNSRV in the germline V gene. The J segment lost 0 bases and the V segment lost 4 bases, leaving 8 bases of the junction unmatched. This CDR3 reads CATWDQEDTTGWFKIF. The CDR3 DNA sequence: TGTGCCACCTGGGACCAAGAAGATACCACTGGTTGGTTCAAGATATTT.

This clone is classed as large. The chain couples TRGV9 to TRGJP. Since TCRdb gives no J gene, matching the DNA to germline was used here to assign it. Trimming cost V 0 bases and J 7 bases; bases outside gene matches: 3. Germline V CDR1 and CDR2: GITISATS, ISYDGTV (reference sequence). The length of the CDR3 is 16 residues. CDR3 loop: CALWEVWELGKKIKVF. The DNA of the CDR3 is TGTGCCTTGTGGGAGGTGTGGGAGTTGGGCAAAAAAATCAAGGTATTT.

This chain links TRGV2 with TRGJP. The J gene comes from matching the DNA to germline here; TCRdb lacks it. Trimming took 1 base from V and 23 from J; bases not matched to a gene: 14. The CDR3 consists of 14 residues. Germline assignment: CDR1 EGSNGY and CDR2 YDSYNSKV. The CDR3 sequence: CATWDGTTGWFKVF. The CDR3 coding sequence is TGTGCCACCTGGGACGGTACCACTGGTTGGTTCAAGGTATTT.

Regarding this clone: At one end, the junction sequence differs from germline, possibly due to a read error. The rearrangement links TRGV2 to TRGJ1 or TRGJ2. TCRdb carries no J gene annotation; the J gene was assigned here by matching the DNA with germline. The CDR3 runs 13 residues. Per the germline V gene, CDR1 is EGSNGY and CDR2 is YDSYNSKV. DNA for the CDR3: TGTGCCACCTGGAACGGGTTTTATTATAAGAAACTCTTT. This codes for CATWNGFYYKKLF.

In regard to this clone: A junction end diverges from the germline sequence, so it may reflect a read error. The chain carries TRGV2 and TRGJ1 or TRGJ2. TCRdb does not report a J gene; here it was assigned by matching the DNA to germline references. In germline, CDR1 is EGSNGY, CDR2 YDSYNSKV. This CDR3 contains 14 residues. CDR3 nucleotide sequence: TGTGCCACCTGGGGCGGGCGAATAGGGTATAAGAAACTCTTT. Encoded protein: CATWGGRIGYKKLF.

The V and J genes are TRGV9 and TRGJP. TCRdb supplies no J gene; here it was assigned by aligning the nucleotide sequence to germline. The CDR3 length is 17 residues. Trimming took 0 bases from V and 3 from J; bases not matched to a gene: 2. The germline V gene has CDR1 GITISATS and CDR2 ISYDGTV (reference sequence). CDR3 loop: CALWEVTQELGKKIKVF. DNA of the CDR3: TGTGCCTTGTGGGAGGTGACGCAAGAGTTGGGCAAAAAAATCAAGGTATTT.

V usage is TRGV9 and J usage is TRGJP. The J gene was missing in TCRdb and was found by matching the end of the DNA to germline. This CDR3 has 17 residues. With 4 bases clipped from V and 7 bases from J, the junction kept 10 bases outside the gene matches. CDR1 and CDR2 from the germline V gene are GITISATS and ISYDGTV (reference sequence). CDR3 residues: CALWEDPRELGKKIKVF. The CDR3 nucleotides are TGTGCCTTGTGGGAAGACCCCCGTGAGTTGGGCAAAAAAATCAAGGTATTT.

Called V gene: TRGV9; the J gene was not called. Germline CDR1 reads GITISATS; CDR2 reads ISYDGTV (reference sequence). The CDR3 has 14 amino acids. The CDR3 DNA reads as TGTGCCTTGTGGGCGGAGTGCCAGAACAAAAACAAACTATTT. This encodes CALWAECQNKNKLF.